These 26 T cell receptor beta chains came from one sample sequenced in a study of blood T cell repertoires in COVID-19 (dated by TCRdb to the early 2020s). Receptors were amplified or captured by the immunoSEQ multiplex PCR assay. This immuneACCESS table, as held by TCRdb, lists in-frame sequences with V and J called but not all clones. Of the missing ones, under half trace to an unresolved V gene in checked studies; the others have no known cause. The sample records over 90,000 clones, around 87% of which are singletons. The ten biggest clones cover about 20% of the sample. The material sequenced was peripheral blood. These receptors were obtained from a human donor in a cohort sampled during active COVID-19.

This clone was counted a few times. This chain connects TRBV5-6 to TRBJ2-7; possible D gene TRBD1, 6 bases. Trimming cost V 4 bases and J 6 bases, with 17 bases left between them. Germline-derived CDR1 and CDR2 are SGHDT and YYEEEE. CDR3 length equals 14 residues. The CDR3 DNA reads as TGTGCCAGCAGCAATACCCTGGGGGCCGGCGAGCAGTACTTC. Its protein is CASSNTLGAGEQYF.

The rearrangement uses TRBV7-9 and TRBJ2-6; 8 bases fit TRBD1. Trimming at V came to 10 bases and at J to 4 bases, leaving 9 bases not matched to a gene. Germline V gene lookup returns CDR1 SEHNR and CDR2 FQNEAQ (reference sequence). The CDR3 contains 15 residues. In DNA form, the CDR3 reads TGTGCCATCCCCCCGACAGGGGACGGGGCCAACGTCCTGACTTTC. Translating gives CAIPPTGDGANVLTF.

V is TRBV4-1 and J is TRBJ2-2; 7 bases match TRBD1. Germline CDR1 reads MGHRA; CDR2 reads YSYEKL. After removal of 4 bases from V and 0 bases from J, the junction contained 11 bases not matched to a gene. This CDR3 contains 18 residues. The CDR3 nucleotides read TGCGCCAGCAGCCGTTTTCCTCCGGGACAGTCGAACACCGGGGAGCTGTTTTTT. The encoded protein is CASSRFPPGQSNTGELFF.

This chain joins TRBV28 and TRBJ2-3, with 9 bases lining up with TRBD1. V lost 8 bases to trimming and J lost 4 bases; unmatched junction nucleotides: 13. This CDR3 has 16 residues. Germline CDR1 and CDR2: MDHEN and SYDVKM. Here the CDR3 reads CASGPQGDRASDTQYF. The CDR3 coding sequence is TGTGCCAGCGGCCCCCAAGGGGACAGGGCCTCAGATACGCAGTATTTT.

This clone was seen just once. The J gene is TRBJ2-1, the V gene TRBV6-5; 10 bases align to TRBD1. Germline CDR1 MNHEY, CDR2 SVGAGI. J was trimmed by 10 bases and V by 0 bases; bases with no gene match: 6. CDR3 length equals 15 residues. CDR3 region: CASSYSRTGGTEQFF. In nucleotides, the CDR3 is TGTGCCAGCAGTTACTCTAGGACAGGGGGGACCGAGCAGTTCTTC.

V and J are TRBV4-2 and TRBJ2-3, with a weak D call TRBD1 (5 bases). CDR1 and CDR2 (germline): LGHNA, YNFKEQ. V shed 0 bases and J shed 2 bases, with 9 bases lying between them. The CDR3 totals 15 residues. The CDR3 protein is CASSQDSRATDTQYF. CDR3 in DNA: TGTGCCAGCAGCCAAGATTCCAGGGCCACAGATACGCAGTATTTT.

This chain connects TRBV6-5 to TRBJ2-7; TRBD2 matches 10 bases. V was pared by 6 bases and J by 1 base, with 6 bases of the junction left unmatched. The germline gives CDR1 MNHEY, CDR2 SVGAGI. The CDR3 has 15 amino acids. The CDR3 DNA reads TGTGCCAGCAGCAAAGGACTAGCGGCGTCCTACGAGCAGTACTTC. Amino acid sequence: CASSKGLAASYEQYF.

The chain couples TRBV19 to TRBJ1-1; TRBD1 agrees at 7 bases. V shed 9 bases, J shed 1 base, and the junction held 8 bases outside the gene matches. CDR3 length equals 14 residues. The germline gives CDR1 LNHDA, CDR2 SQIVND (reference sequence). The CDR3 spells CASRQGTGNTEAFF. For the CDR3, the DNA is TGTGCCAGCCGACAGGGAACCGGGAACACTGAAGCTTTCTTT.

The CDR3 loop is CSVRLAGDSEQYF. DNA of the CDR3: TGCAGCGTGAGACTAGCGGGAGACTCCGAGCAGTACTTC. The V gene is TRBV29-1, the J gene TRBJ2-7; 12 bases match TRBD2. CDR3 size: 13 residues. CDR1 and CDR2 (germline): SQVTM, ANQGSEA. V lost 6 bases and J lost 6; bases outside the gene matches: 6.

The J gene is TRBJ2-3, the V gene TRBV11-3, with 7 bases that match TRBD2. The V gene's germline CDR1 is SGHNT and CDR2 YENEEA. J lost 4 bases, V lost 5 bases, and 6 bases had no gene match. This CDR3 has 14 amino acids. This chain's CDR3 is CASSIGLAADTQYF. CDR3 DNA sequence: TGTGCCAGCAGCATCGGGCTAGCGGCAGATACGCAGTATTTT.

V usage is TRBV2 and J usage is TRBJ2-1, with 10 bases identical to TRBD2. Germline V gene lookup returns CDR1 SNHLY and CDR2 FYNNEI. CDR3 length: 15 amino acids. J was trimmed by 4 bases and V by 7 bases; bases with no gene match: 7. As DNA, the CDR3 is TGTGCCAGCACTCTAGGACTAGCGGAATACAATGAGCAGTTCTTC. It yields the protein CASTLGLAEYNEQFF.

The chain has TRBV18 and TRBJ2-6, with a possible D match to TRBD2 (5 bases). CDR3 length: 15 amino acids. CDR1 is KGHSH, CDR2 LQKENI, per germline. Trimming pared 3 bases from V and 3 bases from J, leaving 9 bases between. The CDR3 here is CASSPNRGGANVLTF. CDR3 in DNA: TGTGCCAGCTCACCTAACCGGGGTGGGGCCAACGTCCTGACTTTC. The full variable domain, with the rest looked up from reference TRBV18 and TRBJ2-6, is NAGVMQNPRHLVRRRGQEARLRCSPMKGHSHVYWYRQLPEEGLKFMVYLQKENIIDESGMPKERFSAEFPKEGPSILRIQQVVRGDSAAYFCASSPNRGGANVLTFGAGSRLTVL.

There are a few counts of this clone. The chain recombines TRBV9 with TRBJ2-1; 16 nucleotides match TRBD2. V gave up 3 bases and J gave up 15 bases; unmatched junction bases: 12. CDR1 is SGDLS and CDR2 is YYNGEE in the germline V gene. This CDR3 has 16 residues. This CDR3 is CASSARPGLAGGYRFF. In DNA, the CDR3 is TGTGCCAGCAGCGCCCGACCGGGACTAGCGGGAGGGTACCGGTTCTTC.

The chain joins TRBV7-9 to TRBJ1-1; D is unresolved. V lost 1 base to trimming and J lost 5 bases, with 8 bases between them. This CDR3 has 13 residues. In germline, CDR1 is SEHNR, CDR2 FQNEAQ (reference sequence). DNA for the CDR3: TGTGCCAGCAGCTTAGACGTAGTAACTGAAGCTTTCTTT. It codes for CASSLDVVTEAFF.

This rearrangement joins TRBV15 to TRBJ2-3; no reliable D call. Trimming took 1 base from V and 2 from J, leaving 13 bases between them. The CDR3 is made up of 16 amino acids. Germline lookup yields CDR1 LNHNV and CDR2 YYDKDF (reference sequence). The CDR3 loop reads CATSRVQVRHTDTQYF. CDR3 nucleotides: TGTGCCACCAGCAGAGTTCAAGTAAGACACACAGATACGCAGTATTTT.

This clone was seen just once. J is TRBJ2-2 and V is TRBV11-3; D unresolved. Trimming cost V 5 bases and J 1 base, with 5 bases left between them. Per germline, CDR1 SGHNT and CDR2 YENEEA. This CDR3 is 13 amino acids long. CDR3 residues: CASSTRNTGELFF. Written as DNA, the CDR3 is TGTGCCAGCAGCACAAGGAACACCGGGGAGCTGTTTTTT.

The chain carries TRBV2 and TRBJ2-5; no firm D call. V was shortened by 5 bases and J by 5 bases, with 12 bases between the two germline ends. Per germline, CDR1 SNHLY and CDR2 FYNNEI. This CDR3 contains 13 residues. The CDR3 nucleotides are TGTGCCAGCAGTTTTACGGGTTCGGAGACCCAGTACTTC. It codes for CASSFTGSETQYF.

V and J are TRBV12-3 or TRBV12-4 and TRBJ2-5; D remains unclear. The CDR3 length is 13 residues. Deletions cut 3 bases from V and 1 base from J, with 6 bases between. CDR3 DNA sequence: TGTGCCAGCAGTTTGGGCAGCCAAGAGACCCAGTACTTC. Translating it yields CASSLGSQETQYF.

With respect to this clone: One end of the junction does not line up with germline, which may come from a read error. The chain has TRBV11-1 and TRBJ2-7; 10 nucleotides line up with TRBD2. This CDR3 has 14 amino acids. Germline V lookup: CDR1 SGHAT, CDR2 FQDESV (reference sequence). The DNA of the CDR3 is TGTGGCAGCAGCTTAGCTAGCGGGAGTGGCGAGCAGTACTTC. Amino acids: CGSSLASGSGEQYF.

V is TRBV21-1 and J is TRBJ2-2; the table names TRBD2, a call not compared with the DNA. TRBV21-1 is an annotated pseudogene. This CDR3 spans 15 amino acids. The CDR3 is CASRVPGLNTGELFF. The CDR3 region has the DNA TGTGCCTCACGAGTGCCGGGATTAAACACCGGGGAGCTGTTTTTT.

The chain links TRBV5-1 to TRBJ2-3; 11 bases line up with TRBD2. The V segment lost 4 bases and the J segment 0 bases; nucleotides outside the gene matches: 7. CDR1 and CDR2 (germline): SGHRS, YFSETQ. This CDR3 is built from 17 residues. The CDR3 DNA reads TGCGCCAGCAGCGGGAGACTAGCGGGACGTAGCACAGATACGCAGTATTTT. It encodes CASSGRLAGRSTDTQYF.

Written as DNA, the CDR3 is TGTGCCAGTAGTATAATACTAGCGGGAGCCTACGAGCAGTACTTC. This codes for CASSIILAGAYEQYF. This chain links TRBV19 with TRBJ2-7, with 11 nucleotides matching TRBD2. The CDR3 has 15 amino acids. Trimming cost V 2 bases and J 2 bases; bases outside gene matches: 2. Germline V lookup: CDR1 LNHDA, CDR2 SQIVND (reference sequence).

V usage is TRBV6-2 or TRBV6-3 and J usage is TRBJ1-1; no definite D call. The germline V gene encodes CDR1 MNHEY and CDR2 SVGEGT. CDR3 length: 15 residues. Trimming shortened V by 4 bases and J by 2 bases, and 14 bases separated the two germline ends. The DNA of the CDR3 is TGTGCCAGCAGTTTCCGGGGTGGTGAAAACACTGAAGCTTTCTTT. This translates into CASSFRGGENTEAFF.

A single count supports this clone. The chain combines TRBV6-2 or TRBV6-3 with TRBJ2-1; 7 nucleotides agree with TRBD2. The CDR3 contains 18 residues. CDR1 is MNHEY and CDR2 is SVGEGT in the germline V gene. Losses at the gene ends were 0 bases for V and 1 base for J; bases not matched to a gene: 9. CDR3 nucleotide sequence: TGTGCCAGCAGTTACTCGGGTCTAGCGGCCTTGTCCTACAATGAGCAGTTCTTC. This translates into CASSYSGLAALSYNEQFF.

The chain combines TRBV5-1 with TRBJ1-5, with D perhaps matching TRBD1 (6 bases). Deletions cut 4 bases from V and 4 bases from J, with 12 bases between. Per germline, CDR1 SGHRS and CDR2 YFSETQ. The CDR3 extends over 14 amino acids. CDR3 DNA sequence: TGCGCCAGCAGCCCGAGGGGGGGGAATCAGCCCCAGCATTTT. This gives the protein CASSPRGGNQPQHF.

The J gene is TRBJ2-3, the V gene TRBV6-4; 10 bases fit TRBD1. The germline gives CDR1 MRHNA, CDR2 SNTAGT. CDR3 size: 16 residues. Unmatched junction bases numbered 3, after V lost 2 bases and J lost 1 base. Here the CDR3 reads CASSDRGTGGTDTQYF. The CDR3 nucleotides are TGTGCCAGCAGTGACCGTGGGACAGGGGGCACAGATACGCAGTATTTT.